These 29 T cell receptor beta chains were all obtained from the same sample, sequenced in a study of T cell changes during pregnancy in multiple sclerosis. Sequenced by immunoSEQ multiplex PCR; TCRdb stores in-frame clones only, minus some. The sample has 50,000 to 65,000 clones, approximately 93% seen once. This sample comprised CD8+ T cells from peripheral blood mononuclear cells, obtained in the second trimester of pregnancy. The receptors originated from a female donor with multiple sclerosis, enrolled in a pregnancy study.

The chain recombines TRBV19 with TRBJ1-1; D gene ambiguous. The CDR3 runs to 12 residues. Per the germline V gene, CDR1 is LNHDA and CDR2 is SQIVND (reference sequence). V was cut by 6 bases and J by 2 bases, with 7 bases left in between. Here the CDR3 reads CASSYINTEAFF. CDR3 nucleotide sequence: TGTGCCAGTAGCTATATAAACACTGAAGCTTTCTTT.

The rearrangement uses TRBV7-9 and TRBJ2-5, with a weak D call TRBD1 (6 bases). CDR3 length: 16 amino acids. The germline V gene encodes CDR1 SEHNR and CDR2 FQNEAQ (reference sequence). V was clipped by 6 bases and J by 1 base, with 18 bases between them. The CDR3 loop reads CASSFLTGPVQETQYF. DNA for the CDR3: TGTGCCAGCAGTTTCCTTACAGGGCCGGTCCAAGAGACCCAGTACTTC.

The chain joins TRBV6-5 to TRBJ2-1; perhaps TRBD2 as D (5 bases). V was clipped by 2 bases and J by 3 bases, with 14 bases between them. Germline loops: CDR1 MNHEY, CDR2 SVGAGI. This CDR3 is 16 amino acids long. CDR3 nucleotides: TGTGCCAGCAGTTACCCAGGCGACGGGATCTACAATGAGCAGTTCTTC. Its protein product is CASSYPGDGIYNEQFF.

The chain combines TRBV7-2 with TRBJ2-7; D is possibly TRBD2 (6 bases). V lost 1 base and J 5 bases, leaving 12 bases between the germline ends. Per the germline V gene, CDR1 is SGHTA and CDR2 is FQGNSA. CDR3 length: 14 residues. The CDR3 DNA sequence: TGTGCCAGCAGCTTAGGCGGGACTCTGAACGAGCAGTACTTC. Translation gives CASSLGGTLNEQYF.

J is TRBJ1-1 and V is TRBV29-1; D may be TRBD1 (5 bases). Germline V lookup: CDR1 SQVTM, CDR2 ANQGSEA. Trimming stripped 3 bases from V and 2 bases from J, with 16 bases between. The CDR3 is made up of 15 amino acids. The CDR3 region has the DNA TGCAGCGTTGAGGGGCAGTCAGAAGAAAACACTGAAGCTTTCTTT. Translation: CSVEGQSEENTEAFF.

This clone came up a few times. The rearrangement joins TRBV27 to TRBJ1-1; a weak D match, TRBD1 (5 bases). Germline lookup yields CDR1 MNHEY and CDR2 SMNVEV (reference sequence). The CDR3 covers 13 residues. The ends were cut back, 8 bases at V and 5 bases at J, with 15 bases in the middle. The CDR3 bases are TGTGCCAGCCGACGGGGGAGGTGGACTGAAGCTTTCTTT. Its translation: CASRRGRWTEAFF.

V gene TRBV9 combines with J gene TRBJ2-3; a weak D match, TRBD2 (5 bases). Germline assignment: CDR1 SGDLS and CDR2 YYNGEE. The CDR3 contains 14 residues. V was cut by 3 bases and J by 2 bases, with 10 bases left in between. CDR3 DNA sequence: TGTGCCAGCAGCGAGGCGGGCAACACAGATACGCAGTATTTT. Protein product: CASSEAGNTDTQYF.

The gene calls are TRBV19 and TRBJ1-3; D possibly corresponds to TRBD1 (5 bases). The germline V gene encodes CDR1 LNHDA and CDR2 SQIVND (reference sequence). The germline V and J ends were trimmed by 5 bases and 2 bases, with 16 bases remaining between them. The CDR3 has 16 amino acids. The CDR3 DNA reads as TGTGCCAGTAGTGCCCCCGCGGGGGTCACTGGAAACACCATATATTTT. Translating gives CASSAPAGVTGNTIYF.

The chain links TRBV7-2 to TRBJ2-7; D is perhaps TRBD1 (6 bases). Trimming removed 1 base from V and 3 bases from J, with 10 bases in between. In germline, CDR1 is SGHTA, CDR2 FQGNSA. The CDR3 consists of 14 residues. DNA for the CDR3: TGTGCCAGCAGCTTAGTCACGACAGGCTACGAGCAGTACTTC. This sequence encodes CASSLVTTGYEQYF.

V usage is TRBV19 and J usage is TRBJ1-1, with 8 nucleotides matching TRBD1. The CDR3 has 14 amino acids. Germline CDR1 is LNHDA and CDR2 is SQIVND (reference sequence). J lost 5 bases, V lost 3 bases, and 5 bases had no gene match. The DNA of the CDR3 is TGTGCCAGTAGTATTCGACAGGGGAGGACTGAAGCTTTCTTT. This codes for CASSIRQGRTEAFF.

This chain links TRBV30 with TRBJ2-6; the D gene is possibly TRBD2 (5 bases). The length of the CDR3 is 14 residues. With 5 bases removed from V and 3 bases from J, the gap between germline ends came to 11 bases. Germline-derived CDR1 and CDR2 are GTSNPN and SVGIG (reference sequence). CDR3 residues: CAWDPGYGANVLTF. The CDR3 DNA reads as TGTGCCTGGGACCCGGGGTATGGGGCCAACGTCCTGACTTTC.

V and J are TRBV28 and TRBJ2-5, with TRBD1 matching over 7 bases. The CDR3 is made up of 15 amino acids. Germline V gives CDR1 MDHEN, CDR2 SYDVKM. The J segment lost 5 bases and the V segment lost 6 bases, leaving 12 bases of the junction unmatched. The CDR3 loop reads CASSKILGGAETQYF. CDR3 DNA sequence: TGTGCCAGCAGCAAGATTCTAGGGGGCGCGGAGACCCAGTACTTC.

This chain connects TRBV19 to TRBJ1-2; D is perhaps TRBD1 (6 bases). Trimming took off 3 bases at V and 6 bases at J, with 17 bases between the two ends. Germline loops: CDR1 LNHDA, CDR2 SQIVND (reference sequence). CDR3 length: 15 amino acids. CDR3 loop: CASSIPLQGSDGYTF. The CDR3 nucleotides are TGTGCCAGTAGTATCCCCTTACAGGGTTCAGATGGCTACACCTTC.

V usage is TRBV5-6 and J usage is TRBJ1-2, with a tentative D call TRBD1 (5 bases). Between the trimmed V and J ends, which lost 3 bases and 0 bases, there was a span of 15 bases. Germline CDR1 and CDR2: SGHDT and YYEEEE. This CDR3 contains 16 residues. The CDR3 DNA sequence: TGTGCCAGCAGCTGGGGGAGCGGGGAGACTAACTATGGCTACACCTTC. This encodes CASSWGSGETNYGYTF.

This chain uses TRBV11-2 with TRBJ1-2; 8 bases agree with TRBD1. V gave up 3 bases and J gave up 8 bases; unmatched junction bases: 5. In germline, CDR1 is SGHAT, CDR2 FQNNGV. This CDR3 spans 13 amino acids. CDR3 protein: CASSFVDRDGYTF. CDR3 DNA: TGTGCCAGCAGCTTCGTGGACAGGGACGGCTACACCTTC. The full variable domain, in which reference TRBV11-2 and TRBJ1-2 provide the parts outside the CDR3, is EAGVAQSPRYKIIEKRQSVAFWCNPISGHATLYWYQQILGQGPKLLIQFQNNGVVDDSQLPKDRFSAERLKGVDSTLKIQPAKLEDSAVYLCASSFVDRDGYTFGSGTRLTVV.

This chain links TRBV19 with TRBJ2-7, with D perhaps matching TRBD2 (5 bases). V lost 7 bases to trimming and J lost 2 bases, with 12 bases between them. Germline V gene lookup returns CDR1 LNHDA and CDR2 SQIVND (reference sequence). The length of the CDR3 is 13 residues. CDR3 DNA: TGTGCCAGTACCCCCGGGAACGCCTACGAGCAGTACTTC. Its protein product is CASTPGNAYEQYF. Complete variable domain (other parts from reference TRBV19 and TRBJ2-7): DGGITQSPKYLFRKEGQNVTLSCEQNLNHDAMYWYRQDPGQGLRLIYYSQIVNDFQKGDIAEGYSVSREKKESFPLTVTSAQKNPTAFYLCASTPGNAYEQYFGPGTRLTVT.

The V and J genes are TRBV15 and TRBJ1-5; tentative D call: TRBD1 (5 bases). Germline CDR1 is LNHNV and CDR2 is YYDKDF (reference sequence). The CDR3 spans 14 residues. V gave up 5 bases and J gave up 4 bases, with 12 bases separating them. The CDR3 region has the DNA TGTGCCACCAGCGGAAGCAGGGCGAATCAGCCCCAGCATTTT. It specifies CATSGSRANQPQHF.

V usage is TRBV4-3 and J usage is TRBJ2-3; a weak D match, TRBD2 (5 bases). The germline V and J ends were trimmed by 0 bases and 1 base, with 8 bases remaining between them. CDR3 size: 15 residues. Germline CDR1 LGHNA, CDR2 YSLEER. CDR3 amino acids: CASSQDAGGTDTQYF. For the CDR3, the DNA is TGCGCCAGCAGCCAAGATGCCGGGGGCACAGATACGCAGTATTTT.

The rearrangement uses TRBV29-1 and TRBJ2-7; 8 bases are shared with TRBD2. Germline CDR1 is SQVTM and CDR2 is ANQGSEA. CDR3 length: 14 amino acids. V dropped 7 bases and J dropped 5; count of bases not matched to a gene: 13. CDR3 bases: TGCAGCGGGTGTAGCGGGACTCCCCGGGACGAGCAGTACTTC. Translation gives CSGCSGTPRDEQYF.

This rearrangement joins TRBV25-1 to TRBJ1-2; perhaps TRBD1 as D (5 bases). Germline V lookup: CDR1 MGHDK, CDR2 SYGVNS. The V end lost 0 bases, the J end lost 3 bases, and 11 bases lay between the germline ends. This CDR3 contains 15 residues. CDR3 nucleotide sequence: TGTGCCAGCAGTGAATACGCCCAGGGTTACTATGGCTACACCTTC. It codes for CASSEYAQGYYGYTF.

This chain uses TRBV19 with TRBJ2-7; 10 nucleotides align to TRBD2. The length of the CDR3 is 15 residues. Looked up from germline, CDR1 is LNHDA and CDR2 is SQIVND (reference sequence). Trimming took 6 bases from V and 3 from J; bases not matched to a gene: 8. The CDR3 DNA reads as TGTGCCAGTAGCCTTACTAGCGGGATATTCTACGAGCAGTACTTC. The encoded protein is CASSLTSGIFYEQYF.

The J gene is TRBJ2-1, the V gene TRBV28; TRBD2 matches at 7 bases. There are 14 residues in the CDR3. The trim removed 2 bases at V and 8 bases at J, leaving 6 bases unmatched. Germline lookup yields CDR1 MDHEN and CDR2 SYDVKM. The CDR3 here is CASSLGGRADEQFF. CDR3 DNA sequence: TGTGCCAGCAGTTTAGGGGGGAGGGCCGATGAGCAGTTCTTC.

The chain joins TRBV4-3 to TRBJ1-1, with TRBD1 as a possible D gene (6 bases). Between the trimmed V and J ends, which lost 3 bases and 2 bases, there was a span of 13 bases. From germline, CDR1 is LGHNA and CDR2 YSLEER. The CDR3 has 15 amino acids. This CDR3 reads CASSQGGTRNTEAFF. CDR3 bases: TGCGCCAGCAGCCAGGGGGGGACACGTAACACTGAAGCTTTCTTT.

V and J are TRBV27 and TRBJ1-2; D is perhaps TRBD1 (5 bases). The CDR3 runs to 13 residues. Germline lookup yields CDR1 MNHEY and CDR2 SMNVEV (reference sequence). Trimming cost V 8 bases and J 3 bases, with 13 bases left between them. The CDR3 loop reads CASRGGIHYGYTF. The CDR3 DNA sequence: TGTGCCAGCCGGGGGGGTATCCACTATGGCTACACCTTC.

The chain couples TRBV7-3 to TRBJ2-1; no clear D. The CDR3 totals 13 residues. CDR1 is SGHTA, CDR2 FQGTGA, per germline. Trimming pared 2 bases from V and 3 bases from J, leaving 5 bases between. The CDR3 protein is CASSLDNYNEQFF. In DNA, the CDR3 is TGTGCCAGCAGCTTAGACAACTACAATGAGCAGTTCTTC.

The chain carries TRBV5-1 and TRBJ1-1; maybe TRBD1 (6 bases). Between the trimmed V and J ends, which lost 4 bases and 3 bases, there was a span of 10 bases. The length of the CDR3 is 13 residues. Germline CDR1 SGHRS, CDR2 YFSETQ. The CDR3 nucleotides are TGCGCCAGCAGCGGGCCAGGGGACACTGAAGCTTTCTTT. Protein: CASSGPGDTEAFF.

V and J are TRBV9 and TRBJ2-7; D is possibly TRBD2 (6 bases). V was shortened by 3 bases and J by 6 bases, with 10 bases between the two germline ends. The germline CDR1 and CDR2 sequences are SGDLS and YYNGEE. The CDR3 covers 12 residues. CDR3 bases: TGTGCCAGCAGCGCAGGAGGGAGCGAGCAGTACTTC. It specifies CASSAGGSEQYF.

The rearrangement joins TRBV4-3 to TRBJ1-2; D might be TRBD1 (5 bases). Germline V gene sequence: CDR1 LGHNA, CDR2 YSLEER. Trimming took off 0 bases at V and 4 bases at J, with 15 bases between the two ends. The CDR3 runs to 16 residues. CDR3 coding DNA: TGCGCCAGCAGCCAAGATGACGACAGCCCTGGCTATGGCTACACCTTC. Protein product: CASSQDDDSPGYGYTF.

The rearrangement uses TRBV10-3 and TRBJ2-5; D is possibly TRBD1 (5 bases). Per germline, CDR1 ENHRY and CDR2 SYGVKD. CDR3 length: 14 amino acids. The V end lost 3 bases, the J end lost 0 bases, and 8 bases lay between the germline ends. Here the CDR3 reads CAISELRDQETQYF. DNA for the CDR3: TGTGCCATCAGTGAACTCAGGGACCAAGAGACCCAGTACTTC.